Below, 17 T cell receptor beta chains from the same sample are listed, as sequenced in a study of T cells in Graves' hyperthyroidism and ophthalmopathy. TCR beta CDR3 sequences were amplified from RNA transcripts. Primed by the HTBI set, a first-round RT-PCR was run on the TCR CDR3. A single record per CDR3 protein comes from TCRdb applying MiXCR to the multiplex PCR reads. The data contain around 500,000 distinct CDR3 sequences, 14% of them singletons. Sequenced sample: blood. These receptors were obtained from a woman aged 40 to 50 with Graves' hyperthyroidism.

This clonotype was observed many times. The rearrangement links TRBV10-2 to TRBJ2-1; 9 bases line up with TRBD1. Germline V gene data show CDR1 as WSHSY and CDR2 as SAAADI. The trim removed 4 bases at V and 2 bases at J, leaving 6 bases unmatched. The CDR3 extends over 16 amino acids. Here the CDR3 DNA reads TGCGCCAGCAGTGTGACCGGGACAGGGCCCTACAATGAGCAGTTCTTC. Amino acids: CASSVTGTGPYNEQFF.

This clonotype was counted many times. The chain carries TRBV2 and TRBJ2-3; 16 nucleotides agree with TRBD2. V lost 7 bases to trimming and J lost 4 bases; unmatched junction nucleotides: 5. From germline, CDR1 is SNHLY and CDR2 FYNNEI. The CDR3 loop spans 16 amino acids. The CDR3 loop reads CASMRGLAGGADTQYF. The DNA of the CDR3 is TGTGCCAGCATGAGGGGACTAGCGGGAGGGGCAGATACGCAGTATTTT.

The chain joins TRBV27 to TRBJ2-1; D perhaps matches TRBD2 (5 bases). This CDR3 has 12 residues. The germline V and J ends were trimmed by 5 bases and 10 bases, with 12 bases remaining between them. The germline gives CDR1 MNHEY, CDR2 SMNVEV (reference sequence). The CDR3 loop reads CASSPPEGEQFF. In DNA, the CDR3 is TGTGCCAGCAGTCCCCCCGAGGGCGAGCAGTTCTTC.

The chain uses TRBV15 and TRBJ2-2, with 9 bases aligning to TRBD2. The CDR3 contains 17 residues. CDR1 is LNHNV, CDR2 YYDKDF, per germline (reference sequence). V lost 1 base to trimming and J lost 5 bases; unmatched junction nucleotides: 8. The CDR3: CATSRAGSGSKTGELFF. CDR3 nucleotide sequence: TGTGCCACCAGCAGAGCCGGTAGCGGGAGTAAAACCGGGGAGCTGTTTTTT. Full variable domain (missing parts from reference TRBV15 and TRBJ2-2): DAMVIQNPRYQVTQFGKPVTLSCSQTLNHNVMYWYQQKSSQAPKLLFHYYDKDFNNEADTPDNFQSRRPNTSFCFLDIRSPGLGDTAMYLCATSRAGSGSKTGELFFGEGSRLTVL.

This clonotype was observed many times. The rearrangement links TRBV27 to TRBJ1-5; D possibly corresponds to TRBD1 (5 bases). In germline, CDR1 is MNHEY, CDR2 SMNVEV (reference sequence). The CDR3 totals 15 residues. The V end lost 3 bases, the J end lost 5 bases, and 14 bases lay between the germline ends. The CDR3 nucleotides are TGTGCCAGCAGTTTGAGGCAGGGATCGTATCAGCCCCAGCATTTT. Encoded protein: CASSLRQGSYQPQHF.

V is TRBV19 and J is TRBJ2-7, with D possibly matching TRBD1 (5 bases). The CDR3 runs to 14 residues. V lost 4 bases and J lost 3, with 13 bases in between. Germline V gives CDR1 LNHDA, CDR2 SQIVND (reference sequence). Written as DNA, the CDR3 is TGTGCCAGTAGTACGGGCAGGGAATTCTACGAGCAGTACTTC. Encoded protein: CASSTGREFYEQYF.

This clonotype has only a few counts. This chain uses TRBV7-9 with TRBJ2-7, with a tentative D call TRBD1 (6 bases). The CDR3 covers 16 residues. CDR1 is SEHNR, CDR2 FQNEAQ, per germline (reference sequence). V was pared by 2 bases and J by 5 bases, with 19 bases between. The CDR3 reads CASSLTESGVRDEQYF. The CDR3 DNA reads TGTGCCAGCAGCTTAACGGAGTCAGGGGTTCGTGACGAGCAGTACTTC.

This clonotype was counted ten times or more. This chain uses TRBV3-1 with TRBJ1-3; no clear D. Trimming took 1 base from V and 4 from J, leaving 2 bases between them. There are 12 residues in the CDR3. CDR1 and CDR2 (germline): LGHDT, YNNKEL (reference sequence). DNA of the CDR3: TGTGCCAGCAGCCAAGTCGGAAACACCATATATTTT. Its protein is CASSQVGNTIYF.

As for this clonotype: At one boundary the junction diverges from the germline segment, which might be a read error. This rearrangement joins TRBV30 to TRBJ2-1, with D possibly TRBD2 on 7 matching bases. This CDR3 is 14 amino acids long. CDR1 is GTSNPN and CDR2 is SVGIG in the germline V gene (reference sequence). The CDR3 DNA is TGTGCTTGGAGGGGGGGTGGGACCCCCATTGAGCAGTTCTTC. Translating gives CAWRGGGTPIEQFF. Complete variable domain (other parts from reference TRBV30 and TRBJ2-1): SQTIHQWPATLVQPVGSPLSLECTVEGTSNPNLYWYRQAAGRGLQLLFYSVGIGQISSEVPQNLSASRPQDRQFILSSKKLLLSDSGFYLCAWRGGGTPIEQFFGPGTRLTVL.

The CDR3 is CASSDWAETQYF. CDR3 DNA: TGTGCCAGCAGTGACTGGGCAGAGACCCAGTACTTC. The chain joins TRBV2 to TRBJ2-5, with no clear D. The CDR3 runs 12 residues. Germline V lookup: CDR1 SNHLY, CDR2 FYNNEI. Deletions cut 3 bases from V and 4 bases from J, with 6 bases between.

This clonotype was detected many times. The V and J genes are TRBV28 and TRBJ2-1; TRBD2 is a possible D gene (6 bases). V lost 2 bases to trimming and J lost 4 bases, with 9 bases between them. CDR1 MDHEN and CDR2 SYDVKM come from the germline V gene. This CDR3 comprises 14 residues. CDR3 in amino acids: CASSLRDLYNEQFF. CDR3 sequence (DNA): TGTGCCAGCAGTTTAAGGGACTTGTACAATGAGCAGTTCTTC.

This clonotype was detected many times. V and J are TRBV19 and TRBJ1-2; 9 bases line up with TRBD1. CDR1 is LNHDA, CDR2 SQIVND, per germline (reference sequence). The ends lost 5 bases at V and 2 bases at J; junction bases unmatched: 6. This CDR3 region has 15 residues. In DNA, the CDR3 is TGTGCCAGTAGTCTCCGACAGGGGGGAAACTATGGCTACACCTTC. Translating gives CASSLRQGGNYGYTF.

This clonotype was found many times. This rearrangement joins TRBV27 to TRBJ2-5, with 8 nucleotides matching TRBD2. This CDR3 has 14 residues. V lost 3 bases, J lost 7 bases, and 7 bases stayed unmatched. Per germline, CDR1 MNHEY and CDR2 SMNVEV (reference sequence). The CDR3 here is CASSFSGGPGTQYF. The CDR3 DNA reads as TGTGCCAGCAGTTTCTCGGGAGGGCCGGGGACCCAGTACTTC.

This clonotype was seen repeatedly, ten times or more. The chain combines TRBV29-1 with TRBJ2-3; no clear D. This CDR3 is 13 amino acids long. In germline, CDR1 is SQVTM, CDR2 ANQGSEA. V dropped 6 bases and J dropped 1 base, with 11 bases sitting between them. The CDR3 protein is CSVEPEGTDTQYF. CDR3 bases: TGCAGCGTCGAACCCGAGGGCACAGATACGCAGTATTTT.

Many counts were recorded for this clonotype. The chain carries TRBV28 and TRBJ1-6; maybe TRBD1 (5 bases). V lost 6 bases and J 8 bases, leaving 20 bases between the germline ends. Germline values: CDR1 MDHEN, CDR2 SYDVKM. The CDR3 totals 16 residues. The chain's CDR3 is CASSRGGAGGDSPLHF. The CDR3 DNA reads as TGTGCCAGCAGCCGGGGGGGAGCGGGGGGAGATTCACCCCTCCACTTT.

In this sample, this clonotype turned up a few times. The rearrangement uses TRBV5-1 and TRBJ2-2; D may be TRBD2 (5 bases). Germline-derived CDR1 and CDR2 are SGHRS and YFSETQ. The CDR3 covers 16 residues. V lost 0 bases and J lost 4, with 13 bases in between. CDR3 region: CASSLGPDEGTGELFF. The CDR3 bases are TGCGCCAGCAGCTTGGGCCCAGACGAGGGCACCGGGGAGCTGTTTTTT.

The chain carries TRBV3-1 and TRBJ1-3; TRBD1 agrees at 9 bases. The CDR3 has 16 residues. V dropped 4 bases and J dropped 2; count of bases not matched to a gene: 6. The germline V gene has CDR1 LGHDT and CDR2 YNNKEL (reference sequence). The CDR3 is CASSLTGGFTGNTIYF. The DNA of the CDR3 is TGTGCCAGCAGCCTTACAGGGGGCTTTACTGGAAACACCATATATTTT.